This TCR beta chain was identified in a study of blood T cell repertoires in COVID-19. Measured with immunoSEQ multiplex PCR; TCRdb has only the in-frame clones, and not every one. The sample includes some 270,000 clones, roughly nine tenths of them seen just once. This clone appeared a few times. Trimming stripped 1 base from V and 2 bases from J, with 8 bases between. CDR3 length: 14 residues. Germline assignment: CDR1 MNHEY and CDR2 SVGEGT. V and J are TRBV6-2 or TRBV6-3 and TRBJ1-1; D remains unclear. The sequence derives from a woman aged 40-49 years who had recovered from COVID-19. Specimen: PBMCs or T cells enriched from blood (not recorded which). The CDR3 spells CASSYWQANTEAFF. CDR3 DNA: TGTGCCAGCAGTTACTGGCAGGCAAACACTGAAGCTTTCTTT.